This T cell receptor beta chain was recorded in a study of neurological immune-mediated disorders. The study used blood bank volunteers in Maryland, USA, as healthy controls. The unsorted libraries were produced from 2 million PBMCs held at -80 C. The team produced cDNA through 5'RACE using 10-nucleotide random UMIs. The output of every sequencing run exceeded 170 million TCR-beta sequences, derived from 15-18 subjects. Each CDR3 protein gets one entry after TCRdb re-called the 5' RACE reads with MiXCR. Among nearly 30,000 distinct CDR3 sequences listed, over 10% were seen once. V lost 4 bases to trimming and J lost 7 bases; unmatched junction nucleotides: 1. Germline V gene lookup returns CDR1 SGHDN and CDR2 FVKESK. There are 15 residues in the CDR3.

The receptor was derived from a woman aged 55-69 years in good health. Source material: PBMCs. The chain recombines TRBV14 with TRBJ2-1; 16 bases match TRBD2. The CDR3 nucleotides read TGTGCCAGCAGCCGGGGACTAGCGGGGGGGAATGAGCAGTTCTTC. Its translation: CASSRGLAGGNEQFF.